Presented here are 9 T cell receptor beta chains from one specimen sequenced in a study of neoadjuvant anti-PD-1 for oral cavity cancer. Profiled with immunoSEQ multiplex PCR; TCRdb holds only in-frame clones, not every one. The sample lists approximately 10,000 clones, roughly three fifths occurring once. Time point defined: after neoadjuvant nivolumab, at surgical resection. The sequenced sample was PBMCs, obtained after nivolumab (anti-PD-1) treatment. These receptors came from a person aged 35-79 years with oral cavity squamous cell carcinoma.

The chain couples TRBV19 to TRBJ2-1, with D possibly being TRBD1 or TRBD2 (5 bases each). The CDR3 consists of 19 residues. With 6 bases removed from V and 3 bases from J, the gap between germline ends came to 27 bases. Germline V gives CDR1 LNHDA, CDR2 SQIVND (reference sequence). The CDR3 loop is CASSPKRTSGPDFYNEQFF. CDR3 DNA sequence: TGTGCCAGTAGCCCAAAAAGAACATCAGGGCCGGACTTCTACAATGAGCAGTTCTTC.

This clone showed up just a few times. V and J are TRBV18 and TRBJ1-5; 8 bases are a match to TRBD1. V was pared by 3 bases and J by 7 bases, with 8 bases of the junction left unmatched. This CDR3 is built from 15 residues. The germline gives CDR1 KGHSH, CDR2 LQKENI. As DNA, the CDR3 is TGTGCCAGCTCACCTTATCAGGGGGCTGAACAGCCCCAGCATTTT. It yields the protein CASSPYQGAEQPQHF. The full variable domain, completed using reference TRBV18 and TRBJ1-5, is NAGVMQNPRHLVRRRGQEARLRCSPMKGHSHVYWYRQLPEEGLKFMVYLQKENIIDESGMPKERFSAEFPKEGPSILRIQQVVRGDSAAYFCASSPYQGAEQPQHFGDGTRLSIL.

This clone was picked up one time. The CDR3 DNA is TGTGCTAGTGGCCCGGGACTCCCCGGGAATGAGCAGTTCTTC. Encoded protein: CASGPGLPGNEQFF. This chain connects TRBV12-5 to TRBJ2-1; perhaps TRBD2 as D (6 bases). The CDR3 is 14 amino acids. Trimming left V 6 bases short and J 7 bases short, with 16 bases between. Germline assignment: CDR1 LGHNT and CDR2 FRNRAP. Supplemented by reference TRBV12-5 and TRBJ2-1, the full variable domain reads DARVTQTPRHKVTEMGQEVTMRCQPILGHNTVFWYRQTMMQGLELLAYFRNRAPLDDSGMPKDRFSAEMPDATLATLKIQPSEPRDSAVYFCASGPGLPGNEQFFGPGTRLTVL.

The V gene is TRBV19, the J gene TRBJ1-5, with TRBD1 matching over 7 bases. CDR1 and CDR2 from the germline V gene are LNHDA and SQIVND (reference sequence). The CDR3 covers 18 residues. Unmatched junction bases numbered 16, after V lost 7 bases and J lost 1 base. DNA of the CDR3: TGTGCCAGTACCTCCGGGACAGTGGGCTTCGGGAGCAATCAGCCCCAGCATTTT. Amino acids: CASTSGTVGFGSNQPQHF.

DNA of the CDR3: TGTGCCAGCAGTCAAGGGGACAGGGAGCCAGATACGCAGTATTTT. Its protein is CASSQGDREPDTQYF. This chain connects TRBV6-5 to TRBJ2-3; 9 bases line up with TRBD1. CDR1 MNHEY and CDR2 SVGAGI come from the germline V gene. The CDR3 length is 15 residues. After removal of 5 bases from V and 4 bases from J, the junction contained 7 bases not matched to a gene.

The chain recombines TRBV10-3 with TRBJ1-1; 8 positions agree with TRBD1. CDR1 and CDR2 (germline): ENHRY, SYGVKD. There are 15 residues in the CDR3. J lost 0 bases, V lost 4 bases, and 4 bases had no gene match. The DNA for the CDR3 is TGTGCCATCAGTGCCTTACAGGGGGTGAACACTGAAGCTTTCTTT. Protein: CAISALQGVNTEAFF.

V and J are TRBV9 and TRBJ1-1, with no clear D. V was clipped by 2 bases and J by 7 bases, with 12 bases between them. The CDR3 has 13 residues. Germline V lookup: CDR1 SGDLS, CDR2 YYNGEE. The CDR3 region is CASSVPGQIEAFF. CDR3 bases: TGTGCCAGCAGCGTCCCAGGCCAGATTGAAGCTTTCTTT.

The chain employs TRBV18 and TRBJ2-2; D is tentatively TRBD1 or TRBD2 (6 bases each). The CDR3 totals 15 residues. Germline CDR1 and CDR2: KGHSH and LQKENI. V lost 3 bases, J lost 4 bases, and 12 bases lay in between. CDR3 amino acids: CASSPGGSGTGELFF. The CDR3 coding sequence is TGTGCCAGCTCACCGGGGGGCTCGGGCACCGGGGAGCTGTTTTTT.

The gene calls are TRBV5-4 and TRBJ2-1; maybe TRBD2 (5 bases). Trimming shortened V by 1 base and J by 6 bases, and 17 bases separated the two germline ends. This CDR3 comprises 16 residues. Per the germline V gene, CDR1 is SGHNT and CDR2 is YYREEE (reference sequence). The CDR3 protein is CASSLPGLAGFNEQFF. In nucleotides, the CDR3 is TGTGCCAGCAGCTTGCCCGGCCTAGCTGGTTTCAATGAGCAGTTCTTC. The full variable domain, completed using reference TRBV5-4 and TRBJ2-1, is ETGVTQSPTHLIKTRGQQVTLRCSSQSGHNTVSWYQQALGQGPQFIFQYYREEENGRGNFPPRFSGLQFPNYSSELNVNALELDDSALYLCASSLPGLAGFNEQFFGPGTRLTVL.